This passage covers 3 T cell receptor beta chains from one sample sequenced in a study of T cell responses to AZD1222 COVID-19 vaccine. TCRdb's copy holds only in-frame clones and misses some; the assay was immunoSEQ multiplex PCR. The table has 140,000 to 150,000 clones, around 90% seen once; the top ten hold around 1.5%. Here the sequenced sample was peripheral blood, taken on day 0 of AZD1222 vaccination. The source of these receptors is an adult in good health.

The chain combines TRBV28 with TRBJ2-7; D is perhaps TRBD1 (5 bases). This CDR3 comprises 11 residues. V shed 10 bases and J shed 0 bases, with 7 bases lying between them. CDR1 and CDR2 from the germline V gene are MDHEN and SYDVKM. CDR3 sequence reads: CAIQGSYEQYF. As DNA, the CDR3 is TGTGCCATCCAGGGCTCCTACGAGCAGTACTTC.

The rearrangement links TRBV5-4 to TRBJ1-4, with D possibly matching TRBD1 (5 bases). The CDR3 consists of 14 residues. The V gene's germline CDR1 is SGHNT and CDR2 YYREEE (reference sequence). V gave up 5 bases and J gave up 4 bases, with 12 bases separating them. The CDR3 is CASRATESNEKLFF. The DNA of the CDR3 is TGTGCCAGCAGGGCGACAGAGAGTAATGAAAAACTGTTTTTT. Variable domain in full (rest from reference TRBV5-4 and TRBJ1-4): ETGVTQSPTHLIKTRGQQVTLRCSSQSGHNTVSWYQQALGQGPQFIFQYYREEENGRGNFPPRFSGLQFPNYSSELNVNALELDDSALYLCASRATESNEKLFFGSGTQLSVL.

The chain recombines TRBV27 with TRBJ1-6; 7 bases line up with TRBD1. Germline loops: CDR1 MNHEY, CDR2 SMNVEV (reference sequence). This CDR3 comprises 14 residues. Unmatched junction bases numbered 6, after V lost 9 bases and J lost 4 bases. CDR3 in amino acids: CASSPGQYNSPLHF. Here the CDR3 DNA reads TGTGCCAGTTCTCCGGGACAGTATAATTCACCCCTCCACTTT.